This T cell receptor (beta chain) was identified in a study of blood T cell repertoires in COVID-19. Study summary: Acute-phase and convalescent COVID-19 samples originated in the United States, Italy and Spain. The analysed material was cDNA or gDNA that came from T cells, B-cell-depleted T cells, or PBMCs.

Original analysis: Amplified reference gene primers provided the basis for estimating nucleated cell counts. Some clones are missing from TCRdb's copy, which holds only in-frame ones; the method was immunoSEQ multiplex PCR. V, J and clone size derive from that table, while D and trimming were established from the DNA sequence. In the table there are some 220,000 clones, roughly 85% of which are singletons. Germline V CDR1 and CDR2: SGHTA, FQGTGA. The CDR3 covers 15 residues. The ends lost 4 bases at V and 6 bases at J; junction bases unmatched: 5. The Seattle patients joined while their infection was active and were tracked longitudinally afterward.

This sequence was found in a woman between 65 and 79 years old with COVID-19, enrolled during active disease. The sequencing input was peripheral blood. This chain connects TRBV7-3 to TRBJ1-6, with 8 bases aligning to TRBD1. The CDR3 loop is CASSSTGGGNSPLHF. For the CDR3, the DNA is TGTGCCAGCAGCTCCACAGGGGGAGGTAATTCACCCCTCCACTTT.